This T cell receptor beta chain derives from a study of control samples from healthy donors and cancer patients. The V and J ends lost 2 bases and 1 base respectively, with 9 bases between them. The V gene's germline CDR1 is MRHNA and CDR2 SNTAGT. The CDR3 extends over 14 amino acids. Using immunoSEQ multiplex PCR, the repertoire was profiled, and TCRdb retains in-frame clones only, with some absent. The sample has 110,000 to 150,000 clones, around 90% seen once; the top ten hold just under 5%. This clone was counted a single time. The specimen was blood. This chain links TRBV6-4 with TRBJ2-7; weak D call: TRBD1 (6 bases). This receptor was identified in a man aged 25-45 years in good health. The CDR3 protein is CASSDRGYSYEQYF. As DNA, the CDR3 is TGTGCCAGCAGTGACAGGGGGTATTCCTACGAGCAGTACTTC.